These 24 T cell receptor beta chains were all obtained from the same sample, sequenced in a study of post-analysis software for immune sequencing data. Study-level results: Included in a set of about five TRBV segments more frequent in patients than controls were TRBV5-6, TRBV5-1 and TRBV20-1.

Prepared TCR beta cDNA libraries contained unique molecular identifiers. TCRdb reprocessed the PCR reads via MiXCR and lists one record per CDR3 protein. The data hold around 770,000 distinct CDR3 sequences, with under 60% observed a single time. These receptors' antigens are unknown. The sample was blood. The receptors shown here come from a girl aged 5-17 years with multiple sclerosis.

The chain combines TRBV29-1 with TRBJ2-7; TRBD1 or TRBD2 may be the D gene (5 bases each). In germline, CDR1 is SQVTM, CDR2 ANQGSEA. V lost 1 base and J 0 bases, leaving 16 bases between the germline ends. CDR3 length: 16 residues. In DNA, the CDR3 is TGCAGCGTTGAAGGGGTGAGGGACCGGAGCTCCTACGAGCAGTACTTC. This encodes CSVEGVRDRSSYEQYF.

V usage is TRBV7-9 and J usage is TRBJ2-3; perhaps TRBD1 as D (5 bases). CDR1 and CDR2 (germline): SEHNR, FQNEAQ (reference sequence). The CDR3 covers 15 residues. V was trimmed by 5 bases and J by 2 bases, leaving 14 bases between them. The CDR3 sequence: CASSPTELHTDTQYF. CDR3 sequence (DNA): TGTGCCAGCAGCCCGACAGAACTCCACACAGATACGCAGTATTTT. The full variable domain, rest sourced from reference TRBV7-9 and TRBJ2-3, is DTGVSQNPRHKITKRGQNVTFRCDPISEHNRLYWYRQTLGQGPEFLTYFQNEAQLEKSRLLSDRFSAERPKGSFSTLEIQRTEQGDSAMYLCASSPTELHTDTQYFGPGTRLTVL.

The chain has TRBV7-2 and TRBJ2-3; perhaps TRBD2 as D (6 bases). The CDR3 is 14 amino acids. Germline V lookup: CDR1 SGHTA, CDR2 FQGNSA. Trimming removed 3 bases from V and 5 bases from J, with 12 bases in between. The CDR3, as DNA: TGTGCCAGCAGCTTCGGGGGAGGACAAGATACGCAGTATTTT. The encoded protein is CASSFGGGQDTQYF.

This clonotype was seen a handful of times. This CDR3 is CASSLTASLAKNIQYF. Here the CDR3 DNA reads TGTGCCAGCAGCCTGACAGCCTCTTTAGCCAAAAACATTCAGTACTTC. V usage is TRBV11-2 and J usage is TRBJ2-4; D may be TRBD1 (5 bases). Germline V CDR1 and CDR2: SGHAT, FQNNGV. The CDR3 runs 16 residues. The V end was cut by 5 bases, the J end by 0 bases, with 14 bases between.

CDR3 sequence (DNA): TGTGCCAGCAGCTCTGGGGGGGTCTCCTACGAGCAGTACTTC. This codes for CASSSGGVSYEQYF. V is TRBV27 and J is TRBJ2-7, with 7 bases identical to TRBD2. Trimming took 6 bases from V and 0 from J; bases not matched to a gene: 5. Germline V lookup: CDR1 MNHEY, CDR2 SMNVEV (reference sequence). The CDR3 spans 14 residues.

The chain links TRBV24-1 to TRBJ1-5; possible D gene TRBD1, 5 bases. The CDR3 runs to 15 residues. Germline CDR1 and CDR2: KGHDR and SFDVKD. Between the trimmed V and J ends, which lost 4 bases and 4 bases, there was a span of 13 bases. The CDR3: CATSDPGRGNQPQHF. CDR3 nucleotides: TGTGCCACCAGTGACCCAGGGAGAGGGAATCAGCCCCAGCATTTT.

This rearrangement joins TRBV7-2 to TRBJ2-5; TRBD2 matches 11 bases. Germline loops: CDR1 SGHTA, CDR2 FQGNSA. Trimming at V came to 1 base and at J to 7 bases, leaving 2 bases not matched to a gene. There are 14 residues in the CDR3. The CDR3 nucleotides read TGTGCCAGCAGCTTAGAGCTAGCGGGAGGGACCCAGTACTTC. Translating gives CASSLELAGGTQYF.

This clonotype was observed a handful of times. The V gene is TRBV20-1, the J gene TRBJ1-2, with a tentative D call TRBD1 (6 bases). The CDR3 consists of 11 residues. V dropped 6 bases and J dropped 4 bases, with 9 bases sitting between them. The germline gives CDR1 DFQATT, CDR2 SNEGSKA (reference sequence). CDR3 in amino acids: CSATGSYGYTF. The CDR3 nucleotides are TGCAGTGCCACAGGGAGCTATGGCTACACCTTC.

The chain is built from TRBV6-1 and TRBJ2-4, with TRBD2 identical over 8 bases. This CDR3 spans 19 amino acids. V dropped 5 bases and J dropped 1; count of bases not matched to a gene: 16. Per the germline V gene, CDR1 is MNHNS and CDR2 is SASEGT. The CDR3 bases are TGTGCCAGCAGTCAAAGATCCGGGACTAGTGAGTTTGCCAAAAACATTCAGTACTTC. Its translation is CASSQRSGTSEFAKNIQYF.

In its sample, this clonotype was seen a few times. This rearrangement joins TRBV12-3 or TRBV12-4 to TRBJ1-5; tentatively, D is TRBD1 (6 bases). The CDR3 totals 18 residues. Trimming shortened V by 5 bases and J by 5 bases, and 25 bases separated the two germline ends. The DNA of the CDR3 is TGTGCCAGCAGTCACCGGATGGGCAGATCAAAGGGGGATCAGCCCCAGCATTTT. This gives the protein CASSHRMGRSKGDQPQHF.

With regard to this clonotype: One junction end disagrees with the germline gene, perhaps due to a read error. The CDR3 sequence: CASSPTRNYEQYF. The CDR3 DNA reads as TGCGCCAGCAGTCCCACCCGCAACTACGAGCAGTACTTC. The chain couples TRBV27 to TRBJ2-7, with D uncertain. Germline-derived CDR1 and CDR2 are MNHEY and SMNVEV (reference sequence). The CDR3 is made up of 13 amino acids.

This chain connects TRBV7-9 to TRBJ2-2; tentative D call: TRBD1 (6 bases). Germline CDR1 reads SEHNR; CDR2 reads FQNEAQ (reference sequence). The CDR3 is 17 amino acids. V was cut by 5 bases and J by 0 bases, with 16 bases left in between. CDR3 in DNA: TGTGCCAGCAGCGGGGGCCCAGGGCGGCCGAACACCGGGGAGCTGTTTTTT. It is translated as CASSGGPGRPNTGELFF.

This clonotype appeared a few times. The chain joins TRBV24-1 to TRBJ2-1; 8 bases align to TRBD2. CDR1 is KGHDR, CDR2 SFDVKD, per germline. V trimming: 4 bases; J trimming: 9 bases; junction bases outside the gene matches: 10. The CDR3 has 15 residues. The CDR3 DNA is TGTGCCACCAGTGACCCCGGGACTAGTGGTAGTGAGCAGTTCTTC. Amino acid sequence: CATSDPGTSGSEQFF.

This chain uses TRBV9 with TRBJ1-1; D possibly corresponds to TRBD1 (5 bases). The CDR3 has 13 residues. With 2 bases removed from V and 5 bases from J, the gap between germline ends came to 10 bases. Germline CDR1 and CDR2: SGDLS and YYNGEE. CDR3 in amino acids: CASSVFEGTEAFF. The DNA of the CDR3 is TGTGCCAGCAGCGTTTTTGAGGGGACTGAAGCTTTCTTT. Together with reference TRBV9 and TRBJ1-1, the CDR3 gives the full variable domain: DSGVTQTPKHLITATGQRVTLRCSPRSGDLSVYWYQQSLDQGLQFLIQYYNGEERAKGNILERFSAQQFPDLHSELNLSSLELGDSALYFCASSVFEGTEAFFGQGTRLTVV.

This clonotype was counted only a few times. This chain joins TRBV2 and TRBJ2-3; D is perhaps TRBD1 or TRBD2 (5 bases each). In germline, CDR1 is SNHLY, CDR2 FYNNEI. The germline V and J ends were trimmed by 5 bases and 0 bases, with 18 bases remaining between them. The CDR3 spans 17 residues. Written as DNA, the CDR3 is TGTGCCAGCAGTAGTTTAGGGACGACTTCTAGCACAGATACGCAGTATTTT. This translates into CASSSLGTTSSTDTQYF.

Comments on this clonotype: The junction departs from germline at one end; a sequencing error may be responsible. The rearrangement uses TRBV27 and TRBJ2-7; TRBD2 matches 9 bases. The CDR3 runs to 14 residues. Germline assignment: CDR1 MNHEY and CDR2 SMNVEV (reference sequence). This CDR3 reads CAGSTLAGLVEQYF. The CDR3 DNA follows: TGTGCCGGCAGTACGCTAGCGGGGTTAGTCGAGCAGTACTTC.

This clonotype showed up just a few times. The chain is built from TRBV5-1 and TRBJ2-1, with a possible D match to TRBD2 (6 bases). CDR3 length: 15 residues. CDR1 and CDR2 from the germline V gene are SGHRS and YFSETQ. V shed 5 bases and J shed 5 bases, with 17 bases lying between them. CDR3: CASSLAATTHNEQFF. CDR3 DNA sequence: TGCGCCAGCAGTTTAGCGGCCACCACCCACAATGAGCAGTTCTTC.

This clonotype was found a few times. This chain links TRBV29-1 with TRBJ2-5; weak D call: TRBD2 (7 bases). Germline V gene lookup returns CDR1 SQVTM and CDR2 ANQGSEA. The CDR3 is 13 residues long. With 6 bases removed from V and 9 bases from J, the gap between germline ends came to 20 bases. For the CDR3, the DNA is TGCAGCGTGGTCAGTAGGGGGGGTTGGGCCCAGTACTTC. It translates to CSVVSRGGWAQYF.

This chain joins TRBV6-6 and TRBJ2-7, with D unclear. The CDR3 contains 15 residues. Germline CDR1 is MNHNY and CDR2 is SVGAGI (reference sequence). Trimming left V 0 bases short and J 0 bases short, with 9 bases between. The CDR3: CASSYSVGFSYEQYF. The CDR3 DNA reads as TGTGCCAGCAGTTACTCGGTGGGTTTCTCCTACGAGCAGTACTTC.

This sequence joins TRBV20-1 and TRBJ1-4; 7 nucleotides align to TRBD1. Germline-derived CDR1 and CDR2 are DFQATT and SNEGSKA (reference sequence). With 3 bases clipped from V and 0 bases from J, the junction kept 4 bases outside the gene matches. This CDR3 is built from 15 residues. The CDR3 DNA is TGCAGTGCTAGTAAGGGGGCAGCAACTAATGAAAAACTGTTTTTT. This gives the protein CSASKGAATNEKLFF.

A remark on this clonotype: Since no conserved phenylalanine or tryptophan closes the CDR3, a read error is the likely cause. The chain employs TRBV24-1 and TRBJ2-5, with unresolved D. Trimming took 1 base from V and 5 from J, leaving 4 bases between them. Germline V CDR1 and CDR2: KGHDR, SFDVKD. The CDR3 spans 12 residues. The CDR3, as DNA: TGTGCCACCAGTGATTTCGGCGAGACCCAGTACTTA. It is translated as CATSDFGETQYL.

The chain links TRBV29-1 to TRBJ1-1; no reliable D call. Germline V gene data show CDR1 as SQVTM and CDR2 as ANQGSEA. This CDR3 has 12 residues. Trimming took 5 bases from V and 1 from J, leaving 8 bases between them. The CDR3 loop is CSVSAGNTEAFF. DNA for the CDR3: TGCAGCGTTTCGGCGGGGAACACTGAAGCTTTCTTT.

The rearrangement links TRBV9 to TRBJ2-3, with D possibly being TRBD1 or TRBD2 (5 bases each). The V end lost 3 bases, the J end lost 4 bases, and 15 bases lay between the germline ends. Looked up from germline, CDR1 is SGDLS and CDR2 is YYNGEE. The CDR3 sequence is 15 residues long. The CDR3 sequence is CASSGRGGEADTQYF. The CDR3 DNA is TGTGCCAGCAGCGGCCGTGGGGGAGAGGCAGATACGCAGTATTTT.

The rearrangement links TRBV15 to TRBJ2-7; 14 bases fit TRBD2. CDR1 LNHNV and CDR2 YYDKDF come from the germline V gene (reference sequence). V was pared by 1 base and J by 2 bases, with 4 bases of the junction left unmatched. The CDR3 is 17 residues long. The CDR3 nucleotides read TGTGCCACCAGCAGAGGTAGGACTAGCGGGGGGACCTACGAGCAGTACTTC. As protein: CATSRGRTSGGTYEQYF.